These 5 T cell receptor beta chains were sequenced from one sample in a study of monozygotic twins with inflammatory bowel disease. One entry per CDR3 protein, without DNA, is what TCRdb gives after re-calling the 5' RACE reads. This sample lists 300,000 to 400,000 distinct CDR3 sequences; its ten largest clones have over 2%. Sequenced: blood. These TCRs come from a human donor with ulcerative colitis or Crohn's disease, or a healthy co-twin of an affected twin (not recorded which).

The chain is built from TRBV20-1 and TRBJ2-5; TCRdb's D call of TRBD2 is untestable without DNA. The CDR3 contains 12 residues. Germline V gene sequence: CDR1 DFQATT, CDR2 SNEGSKA (reference sequence). This chain's CDR3 is CSARLVQETQYF.

This rearrangement joins TRBV9 to TRBJ2-3; TCRdb selects TRBD1, and the lack of DNA leaves this call unchecked. The CDR3 runs to 13 residues. Germline CDR1 reads SGDLS; CDR2 reads YYNGEE. This CDR3 is CASSTGGPDTQYF.

The gene calls are TRBV5-6 and TRBJ2-1; TCRdb names TRBD2, which stays unverified in the absence of DNA. Germline loops: CDR1 SGHDT, CDR2 YYEEEE. The CDR3 length is 16 residues. The CDR3 spells CASSLVSGRSRNEQFF.

CDR3 sequence: CASSEPPGRGIGAFF. The chain carries TRBV10-2 and TRBJ1-1; TCRdb selects TRBD1, and the lack of DNA leaves this call unchecked. CDR3 length equals 15 residues. Germline V CDR1 and CDR2: WSHSY, SAAADI.

This rearrangement joins TRBV30 to TRBJ1-2; TCRdb returns TRBD1, unconfirmable since there is no DNA. The CDR3 has 14 residues. Germline values: CDR1 GTSNPN, CDR2 SVGIG (reference sequence). The CDR3 sequence: CAWSTASRNYGYTF.